The 25 T cell receptor beta chains listed next were all sequenced from one sample in a study of blood T cell repertoires in COVID-19. TCRdb's copy holds only in-frame clones and misses some; the assay was immunoSEQ multiplex PCR. The table includes around 140,000 clones, about three quarters detected once. Sequencing input: PBMCs or T cells enriched from blood (not recorded which). The receptors derive from a woman between 50 and 59 years old who had recovered from COVID-19.

The rearrangement links TRBV9 to TRBJ1-1, with D unresolved. V was cut by 3 bases and J by 4 bases, with 13 bases left in between. The CDR3 sequence is 14 residues long. Germline CDR1 SGDLS, CDR2 YYNGEE. The CDR3 reads CASSGFTRGTEAFF. CDR3 nucleotide sequence: TGTGCCAGCAGCGGGTTTACACGGGGCACTGAAGCTTTCTTT.

The chain couples TRBV18 to TRBJ2-1; 7 nucleotides align to TRBD1. V lost 5 bases, J lost 4 bases, and 5 bases stayed unmatched. Germline V gene data show CDR1 as KGHSH and CDR2 as LQKENI. The CDR3 extends over 14 amino acids. CDR3 DNA sequence: TGTGCCAGCTCATTGTCGGGACAGTACAATGAGCAGTTCTTC. Its protein product is CASSLSGQYNEQFF. Full variable domain (remainder filled in from reference TRBV18 and TRBJ2-1): NAGVMQNPRHLVRRRGQEARLRCSPMKGHSHVYWYRQLPEEGLKFMVYLQKENIIDESGMPKERFSAEFPKEGPSILRIQQVVRGDSAAYFCASSLSGQYNEQFFGPGTRLTVL.

This clone has only one observation. This chain uses TRBV4-2 with TRBJ2-1, with 10 bases that match TRBD2. The length of the CDR3 is 17 residues. CDR1 and CDR2 (germline): LGHNA, YNFKEQ. V lost 4 bases, J lost 8 bases, and 14 bases stayed unmatched. The CDR3 DNA is TGTGCCAGCAGCCCTACAATCGGGCTAGCGGGGGACTATGAGCAGTTCTTC. Translation: CASSPTIGLAGDYEQFF.

This clone was counted between two and nine times. CDR3 DNA: TGTGCCAGCAGTGCGCAGGTAAAGGATAATTCACCCCTCCACTTT. This sequence encodes CASSAQVKDNSPLHF. The chain couples TRBV2 to TRBJ1-6; D is ambiguous. In germline, CDR1 is SNHLY, CDR2 FYNNEI. The CDR3 runs 15 residues. V dropped 4 bases and J dropped 5 bases, with 12 bases sitting between them.

The CDR3 loop reads CASSFKRLPQETQYF. CDR3 nucleotide sequence: TGTGCCAGCAGTTTCAAGAGACTACCTCAAGAGACCCAGTACTTC. The chain employs TRBV2 and TRBJ2-5, with a possible D match to TRBD2 (5 bases). CDR3 length equals 15 residues. Germline lookup yields CDR1 SNHLY and CDR2 FYNNEI. V was trimmed by 5 bases and J by 2 bases, leaving 15 bases between them.

The chain joins TRBV27 to TRBJ2-1; 7 nucleotides agree with TRBD2. V lost 4 bases, J lost 2 bases, and 2 bases stayed unmatched. This CDR3 has 14 residues. CDR1 and CDR2 (germline): MNHEY, SMNVEV (reference sequence). DNA for the CDR3: TGTGCCAGCAGTTGGGGGGGGACCTACAATGAGCAGTTCTTC. As protein: CASSWGGTYNEQFF.

The V call is TRBV27, the J call TRBJ1-3; the match to TRBD1 covers 8 bases. Germline V gene data show CDR1 as MNHEY and CDR2 as SMNVEV (reference sequence). The CDR3 length is 14 residues. J lost 3 bases, V lost 5 bases, and 3 bases had no gene match. CDR3 bases: TGTGCCAGCAGTCCCGGGACAGGTGGAAACACCATATATTTT. It codes for CASSPGTGGNTIYF.

The genes are TRBV10-1 and TRBJ2-7; TRBD2 agrees at 7 bases. The CDR3 is made up of 14 amino acids. V lost 6 bases, J lost 4 bases, and 9 bases stayed unmatched. The germline CDR1 and CDR2 sequences are WNHNN and SYGVQD (reference sequence). The CDR3: CASSAAGREYEQYF. CDR3 nucleotides: TGCGCCAGCAGCGCCGCGGGGAGGGAATACGAGCAGTACTTC.

V gene TRBV24-1 combines with J gene TRBJ2-1; 9 nucleotides match TRBD1. The junction had 5 bases not matched to a gene; V was cut back by 12 bases and J by 6 bases. Looked up from germline, CDR1 is KGHDR and CDR2 is SFDVKD. The CDR3 is 12 amino acids. The CDR3 sequence: CAVGDRVNEQFF. The CDR3 coding sequence is TGTGCCGTCGGGGACAGGGTCAATGAGCAGTTCTTC.

The chain is built from TRBV11-1 and TRBJ1-1; D is perhaps TRBD1 (5 bases). V was pared by 6 bases and J by 0 bases, with 14 bases between. The length of the CDR3 is 15 residues. CDR1 is SGHAT and CDR2 is FQDESV in the germline V gene (reference sequence). The CDR3 here is CASSFRRGLNTEAFF. Written as DNA, the CDR3 is TGTGCCAGCAGTTTTAGGCGGGGACTGAACACTGAAGCTTTCTTT.

CDR3 nucleotides: TGTGCCAGCATCCACGGCGGGGGCTTGAGCAATCAGCCCCAGCATTTT. Protein sequence: CASIHGGGLSNQPQHF. The chain carries TRBV28 and TRBJ1-5; tentatively, D is TRBD1 (6 bases). V was pared by 7 bases and J by 1 base, with 17 bases between. The CDR3 covers 16 residues. Germline V CDR1 and CDR2: MDHEN, SYDVKM.

V is TRBV5-1 and J is TRBJ2-1; 7 bases agree with TRBD1. Germline loops: CDR1 SGHRS, CDR2 YFSETQ. V was pared by 5 bases and J by 3 bases, with 11 bases of the junction left unmatched. The CDR3 totals 16 residues. CDR3 in DNA: TGCGCCAGCAGTACCGGGACAGCAAGGGTCTACAATGAGCAGTTCTTC. Amino acids: CASSTGTARVYNEQFF. Looking up the rest from reference TRBV5-1 and TRBJ2-1 gives the full variable domain: KAGVTQTPRYLIKTRGQQVTLSCSPISGHRSVSWYQQTPGQGLQFLFEYFSETQRNKGNFPGRFSGRQFSNSRSEMNVSTLELGDSALYLCASSTGTARVYNEQFFGPGTRLTVL.

V gene TRBV10-1 combines with J gene TRBJ2-5; 11 bases are a match to TRBD2. Looked up from germline, CDR1 is WNHNN and CDR2 is SYGVQD (reference sequence). The V and J ends lost 0 bases and 5 bases, in that order; junction bases with no gene match: 2. There are 15 residues in the CDR3. The CDR3 coding sequence is TGCGCCAGCAGTGAGTCCATAGCGGGAGGGGAGACCCAGTACTTC. It yields the protein CASSESIAGGETQYF.

This chain joins TRBV7-3 and TRBJ2-7; 7 bases match TRBD2. V lost 2 bases and J lost 2; bases outside the gene matches: 6. Per germline, CDR1 SGHTA and CDR2 FQGTGA. This CDR3 comprises 15 residues. In DNA, the CDR3 is TGTGCCAGCAGCTTATACCATGGACTAGCCTACGAGCAGTACTTC. Its protein product is CASSLYHGLAYEQYF.

This clone came up a few times. The genes are TRBV7-8 and TRBJ1-3; maybe TRBD1 (5 bases). V lost 1 base, J lost 3 bases, and 10 bases lay in between. CDR1 and CDR2 (germline): SGHVS, FQNEAQ. CDR3 size: 15 residues. CDR3 sequence: CASSLGPGVGNTIYF. The CDR3 DNA sequence: TGTGCCAGCAGCTTAGGGCCGGGGGTTGGAAACACCATATATTTT. Together with reference TRBV7-8 and TRBJ1-3, the CDR3 gives the full variable domain: GAGVSQSPRYKVAKRGQDVALRCDPISGHVSLFWYQQALGQGPEFLTYFQNEAQLDKSGLPSDRFFAERPEGSVSTLKIQRTQQEDSAVYLCASSLGPGVGNTIYFGEGSWLTVV.

The genes are TRBV5-1 and TRBJ2-2; no reliable D call. The CDR3 covers 13 residues. The germline gives CDR1 SGHRS, CDR2 YFSETQ. Trimming pared 0 bases from V and 6 bases from J, leaving 6 bases between. The DNA for the CDR3 is TGCGCCAGCAGCTTGGACAGAGCCGGGGAGCTGTTTTTT. Translated, it gives CASSLDRAGELFF.

V gene TRBV28 combines with J gene TRBJ1-5; unclear D gene. The CDR3 sequence is 13 residues long. V was clipped by 10 bases and J by 4 bases, with 14 bases between them. Germline-derived CDR1 and CDR2 are MDHEN and SYDVKM. The chain's CDR3 is CATQPFGNQPQHF. The DNA of the CDR3 is TGTGCCACCCAACCCTTCGGTAATCAGCCCCAGCATTTT.

The chain uses TRBV4-1 and TRBJ2-7; 7 positions agree with TRBD1. Germline lookup yields CDR1 MGHRA and CDR2 YSYEKL. V dropped 3 bases and J dropped 4; count of bases not matched to a gene: 27. This CDR3 comprises 21 residues. For the CDR3, the DNA is TGCGCCAGCAGCCAGAGGGGGACAGTCACCATCCCACCCATAAAGATATACGAGCAGTACTTC. As protein: CASSQRGTVTIPPIKIYEQYF.

The chain links TRBV7-2 to TRBJ1-3; tentatively, D is TRBD1 (5 bases). The CDR3 covers 13 residues. V was cut by 4 bases and J by 4 bases, with 8 bases left in between. The germline V gene has CDR1 SGHTA and CDR2 FQGNSA. This chain's CDR3 is CASSSGFGNTIYF. CDR3 bases: TGTGCCAGCAGCTCAGGGTTCGGAAACACCATATATTTT.

The V call is TRBV29-1, the J call TRBJ1-1, with TRBD1 matching 8 bases. V was pared by 5 bases and J by 1 base, with 6 bases of the junction left unmatched. Germline CDR1 SQVTM, CDR2 ANQGSEA. This CDR3 region has 14 residues. The CDR3 DNA follows: TGCAGCGTTTGGACAGGGACGGAGAACACTGAAGCTTTCTTT. It is translated as CSVWTGTENTEAFF.

The chain carries TRBV7-2 and TRBJ2-1, with TRBD2 identical over 12 bases. From germline, CDR1 is SGHTA and CDR2 FQGNSA. The CDR3 totals 16 residues. V shed 0 bases and J 9 bases; nucleotides not matched to a gene: 6. The CDR3 loop is CASSLALLAGGIEQFF. In nucleotides, the CDR3 is TGTGCCAGCAGCTTAGCGCTCCTAGCGGGAGGGATTGAGCAGTTCTTC.

This clone was found once. V and J are TRBV9 and TRBJ2-7; 10 nucleotides match TRBD1. The V and J ends lost 3 bases and 3 bases, in that order; junction bases with no gene match: 3. The CDR3 covers 14 residues. Germline CDR1 SGDLS, CDR2 YYNGEE. CDR3 sequence: CASSATGGIYEQYF. The CDR3 DNA is TGTGCCAGCAGCGCGACAGGGGGCATCTACGAGCAGTACTTC. Together with reference TRBV9 and TRBJ2-7, the CDR3 gives the full variable domain: DSGVTQTPKHLITATGQRVTLRCSPRSGDLSVYWYQQSLDQGLQFLIQYYNGEERAKGNILERFSAQQFPDLHSELNLSSLELGDSALYFCASSATGGIYEQYFGPGTRLTVT.

Written as DNA, the CDR3 is TGTGCCAGCACCCCGGGGCAAGAGACCCAGTACTTC. This encodes CASTPGQETQYF. The rearrangement uses TRBV7-9 and TRBJ2-5, with a weak D call TRBD2 (5 bases). V dropped 7 bases and J dropped 2 bases, with 8 bases sitting between them. Germline CDR1 reads SEHNR; CDR2 reads FQNEAQ (reference sequence). The CDR3 covers 12 residues.

V and J are TRBV5-1 and TRBJ2-1; 9 bases line up with TRBD1. Trimming took 2 bases from V and 3 from J; bases not matched to a gene: 6. Germline V gene data show CDR1 as SGHRS and CDR2 as YFSETQ. This CDR3 comprises 16 residues. The DNA of the CDR3 is TGCGCCAGCAGCTTTTTGACAGGGGGGATCTACAATGAGCAGTTCTTC. Its translation: CASSFLTGGIYNEQFF.

The chain employs TRBV3-1 (or the pseudogene TRBV3-2) and TRBJ1-6, with D hard to call. The CDR3 is made up of 15 amino acids. Per germline, CDR1 LGHDT and CDR2 YNNKEL (reference sequence). V shed 4 bases and J shed 5 bases, with 12 bases lying between them. The CDR3 loop reads CASSRREQDNSPLHF. The CDR3 DNA sequence: TGTGCCAGCAGCCGGCGGGAACAAGATAATTCACCCCTCCACTTT.